This T cell receptor beta chain was recovered during a study of cytomegalovirus exposure and HLA in healthy donors. Notes on the study in general: Altogether, about 160 TCR beta chains were recorded as cytomegalovirus-associated. Being productive about 87% or about 30% of the time was typical of most TCR beta V segments in an earlier analysis. Certain indistinguishable V segments, among them TRBV6-2 and TRBV6-3, were excluded.

For this clone: Its matching antigen is unknown.

The study ran its PCR with 60 Vbeta and 13 Jbeta primers. Clones were read by immunoSEQ multiplex PCR, and TCRdb kept only the in-frame ones, dropping some. The sample yields some 250,000 clones, roughly 87% seen once. The CDR3 length is 17 residues. Germline V CDR1 and CDR2: SGHTS, YDEGEE. J was trimmed by 0 bases and V by 0 bases; bases with no gene match: 8. The receptor was isolated from a woman in her thirties or forties in good health and CMV-seropositive. Sequenced sample: PBMCs. The chain couples TRBV5-8 to TRBJ1-2, with 7 bases that match TRBD1. The CDR3 nucleotides read TGTGCCAGCAGCTTGGATGCTCAGGGGGGCGCTAACTATGGCTACACCTTC. This gives the protein CASSLDAQGGANYGYTF.